Listed here are 13 T cell receptor beta chains from one sample, sequenced in a study of T-cell memory formation after mild COVID-19. TCRdb redid the calling of the 5' RACE reads with MiXCR, one entry per CDR3 protein. The sample lists roughly 130,000 distinct CDR3 sequences, about 18% seen once, with 4% to 6% in the top ten. The sequencing sample was made of PBMCs or a T cell subset sorted from them (not recorded which). These receptors were collected from a young man who had mild COVID-19 (a few samples of this study predate the infection). Cell type and time point are not known.

This clonotype was seen a handful of times. The V call is TRBV7-3, the J call TRBJ2-2; 7 bases are a match to TRBD2. Unmatched junction bases numbered 3, after V lost 3 bases and J lost 2 bases. Germline CDR1 SGHTA, CDR2 FQGTGA. There are 15 residues in the CDR3. As DNA, the CDR3 is TGTGCCAGCAGCTTCTTAGCGGGTAACACCGGGGAGCTGTTTTTT. Translated, it gives CASSFLAGNTGELFF.

This sequence joins TRBV5-5 and TRBJ1-6; D is undetermined. There are 14 residues in the CDR3. V shed 0 bases and J shed 7 bases, with 8 bases lying between them. CDR1 SGHKS and CDR2 YYEKEE come from the germline V gene (reference sequence). The CDR3 is CASSLVLINSPLHF. CDR3 nucleotides: TGTGCCAGCAGCTTGGTACTGATAAATTCACCCCTCCACTTT.

V is TRBV14 and J is TRBJ1-1; TRBD1 might be the D (5 bases). V was pared by 0 bases and J by 7 bases, with 12 bases between. Per the germline V gene, CDR1 is SGHDN and CDR2 is FVKESK. The CDR3 has 14 residues. The CDR3, as DNA: TGTGCCAGCAGCCAAGAAAAGGGAAGGGGTGAAGCTTTCTTT. This sequence encodes CASSQEKGRGEAFF.

Only a few counts were recorded for this clonotype. This chain joins TRBV12-3 or TRBV12-4 and TRBJ1-5; unclear D gene. V lost 9 bases and J 4 bases, leaving 10 bases between the germline ends. This CDR3 contains 12 residues. The DNA of the CDR3 is TGTGCCAGTTATGGGTGGAATCAGCCCCAGCATTTT. Amino acid sequence: CASYGWNQPQHF.

This clonotype was seen more than once but under ten times. This sequence joins TRBV4-3 and TRBJ2-7; 8 nucleotides align to TRBD1. Losses at the gene ends were 3 bases for V and 7 bases for J; bases not matched to a gene: 5. From germline, CDR1 is LGHNA and CDR2 YSLEER. The CDR3 has 13 amino acids. As DNA, the CDR3 is TGCGCCAGCAGCCAGGATTGGGACAGGGAGCAGTACTTC. Amino acids: CASSQDWDREQYF.

The chain joins TRBV2 to TRBJ1-5; 7 nucleotides match TRBD1. With 2 bases clipped from V and 5 bases from J, the junction kept 3 bases outside the gene matches. Germline CDR1 SNHLY, CDR2 FYNNEI. This CDR3 is 14 amino acids long. The CDR3 protein is CASSEKTGYQPQHF. The DNA for the CDR3 is TGTGCCAGCAGTGAAAAGACAGGGTATCAGCCCCAGCATTTT. Drawing the rest from reference TRBV2 and TRBJ1-5, the complete variable domain is EPEVTQTPSHQVTQMGQEVILRCVPISNHLYFYWYRQILGQKVEFLVSFYNNEISEKSEIFDDQFSVERPDGSNFTLKIRSTKLEDSAMYFCASSEKTGYQPQHFGDGTRLSIL.

The V gene is TRBV20-1, the J gene TRBJ1-5, with TRBD1 matching over 10 bases. V shed 5 bases, J shed 4 bases, and the junction held 2 bases outside the gene matches. The CDR3 length is 13 residues. The germline V gene encodes CDR1 DFQATT and CDR2 SNEGSKA (reference sequence). The CDR3 loop is CSAGGQGNQPQHF. The CDR3 DNA reads as TGCAGTGCTGGGGGACAGGGGAATCAGCCCCAGCATTTT.

This chain uses TRBV5-5 with TRBJ2-7, with D perhaps matching TRBD1 (5 bases). V lost 0 bases and J 3 bases, leaving 7 bases between the germline ends. The CDR3 loop spans 13 amino acids. Germline values: CDR1 SGHKS, CDR2 YYEKEE (reference sequence). CDR3 DNA: TGTGCCAGCAGCTTGGGACAGAACTACGAGCAGTACTTC. It encodes CASSLGQNYEQYF.

V and J are TRBV5-1 and TRBJ2-3; 7 bases map to TRBD2. Trimming removed 0 bases from V and 7 bases from J; junction bases left unmatched: 8. The germline CDR1 and CDR2 sequences are SGHRS and YFSETQ. The CDR3 sequence is 15 residues long. The CDR3 here is CASSLEGRGSNTQYF. CDR3 nucleotides: TGCGCCAGCAGCTTGGAGGGGAGGGGCTCGAATACGCAGTATTTT.

V gene TRBV12-3 or TRBV12-4 combines with J gene TRBJ1-3; 7 bases are a match to TRBD1. This CDR3 has 17 residues. The junction had 10 bases not matched to a gene; V was cut back by 5 bases and J by 0 bases. CDR3 residues: CASSPWGGQASGNTIYF. CDR3 DNA: TGTGCCAGCAGTCCGTGGGGTGGACAGGCCTCTGGAAACACCATATATTTT.

This clonotype was seen more than once but under ten times. This rearrangement joins TRBV7-2 to TRBJ2-1; D possibly corresponds to TRBD1 (6 bases). V lost 1 base, J lost 6 bases, and 13 bases lay in between. The CDR3 contains 15 residues. The germline V gene has CDR1 SGHTA and CDR2 FQGNSA. The CDR3 DNA reads as TGTGCCAGCAGCTTAGGGACAGCTAATGTCAATGAGCAGTTCTTC. It specifies CASSLGTANVNEQFF.

The table lists this clonotype with a few counts. The chain combines TRBV28 with TRBJ2-7, with 9 bases that match TRBD1. J gave up 2 bases and V 6 bases, and 2 bases lay outside the gene matches. The CDR3 length is 13 residues. The germline gives CDR1 MDHEN, CDR2 SYDVKM. The CDR3 loop is CASRGTGTYEQYV. The DNA for the CDR3 is TGTGCCAGCAGGGGGACAGGGACCTACGAGCAGTACGTC.

The genes are TRBV5-1 and TRBJ1-6; no clear D gene. The CDR3 covers 13 residues. V was cut by 4 bases and J by 4 bases, with 6 bases left in between. CDR1 SGHRS and CDR2 YFSETQ come from the germline V gene. The CDR3 nucleotides read TGCGCCAGCAGCCCGGGGTATAATTCACCCCTCCACTTT. Protein: CASSPGYNSPLHF.